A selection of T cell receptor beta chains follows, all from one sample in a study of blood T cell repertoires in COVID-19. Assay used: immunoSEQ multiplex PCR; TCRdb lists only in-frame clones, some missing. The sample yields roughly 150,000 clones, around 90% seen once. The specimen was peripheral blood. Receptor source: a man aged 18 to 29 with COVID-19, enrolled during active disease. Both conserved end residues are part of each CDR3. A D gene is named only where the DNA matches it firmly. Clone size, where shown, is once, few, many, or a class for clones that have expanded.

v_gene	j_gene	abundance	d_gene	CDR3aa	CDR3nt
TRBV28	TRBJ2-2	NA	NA	CASSKDWLPFGLFF	TGTGCCAGCAGTAAAGACTGGCTACCGTTTGGGCTGTTTTTT
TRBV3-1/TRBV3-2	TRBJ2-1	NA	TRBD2	CASSQDHRAGGKGRNEQFF	TGTGCCAGCAGCCAAGATCACCGAGCGGGAGGAAAGGGGCGCAATGAGCAGTTCTTC
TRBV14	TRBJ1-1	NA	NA	CASSQGGLLATEAFF	TGTGCCAGCAGCCAAGGAGGGCTTCTGGCCACTGAAGCTTTCTTT
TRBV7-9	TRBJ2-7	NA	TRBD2	CAKPELAGSYEQYF	TGTGCCAAGCCGGAACTAGCGGGTTCCTACGAGCAGTACTTC
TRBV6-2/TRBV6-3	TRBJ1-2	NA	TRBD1	CASSFRQGGGGYTF	TGTGCCAGCAGTTTTCGACAGGGAGGAGGTGGCTACACCTTC
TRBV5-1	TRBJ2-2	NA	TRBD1	CASSLRQGAAGELFF	TGCGCCAGCAGCTTAAGACAGGGCGCGGCCGGGGAGCTGTTTTTT
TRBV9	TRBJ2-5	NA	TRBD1	CASSVRTGEETQYF	TGTGCCAGCAGCGTCAGGACAGGGGAAGAGACCCAGTACTTC
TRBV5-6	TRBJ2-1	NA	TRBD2	CASSPQDGTSTYNEQFF	TGTGCCAGCAGCCCACAGGACGGGACTAGCACATACAATGAGCAGTTCTTC
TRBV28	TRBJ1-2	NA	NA	CASSLAIYGYTF	TGTGCCAGCAGTTTGGCCATCTATGGCTACACCTTC
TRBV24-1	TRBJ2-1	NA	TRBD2	CATSDSAGGYEQFF	TGTGCCACCAGTGATTCGGCGGGAGGGTATGAGCAGTTCTTC
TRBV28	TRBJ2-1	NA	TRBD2	CASTLETSGRGEQFF	TGTGCCAGCACCCTGGAGACTAGCGGAAGGGGTGAGCAGTTCTTC
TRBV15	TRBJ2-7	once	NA	CATSRENRASYEQYF	TGTGCCACCAGCAGAGAAAACAGGGCCTCCTACGAGCAGTACTTC
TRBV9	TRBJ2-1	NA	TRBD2	CASSAPSGKGDEQFF	TGTGCCAGCAGCGCGCCTAGCGGGAAAGGCGATGAGCAGTTCTTC
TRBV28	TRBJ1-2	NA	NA	CASSPGGGLFYGYTF	TGTGCCAGCAGCCCCGGCGGGGGCCTCTTCTATGGCTACACCTTC
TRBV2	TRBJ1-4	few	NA	CATLTGGGEKLFF	TGTGCCACCCTAACGGGGGGGGGTGAAAAACTGTTTTTT
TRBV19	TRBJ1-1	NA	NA	CASSPPGRENTEAFF	TGTGCCAGTAGTCCCCCGGGCCGGGAAAACACTGAAGCTTTCTTT
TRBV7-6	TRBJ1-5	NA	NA	CASSLGGGGRNQPQHF	TGTGCCAGCAGCTTAGGGGGAGGGGGGCGGAATCAGCCCCAGCATTTT
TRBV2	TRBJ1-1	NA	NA	CASRAGLVNTEAFF	TGTGCCAGCAGAGCGGGACTCGTGAACACTGAAGCTTTCTTT
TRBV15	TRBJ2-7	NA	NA	CATSRDRAGSYEQYF	TGTGCCACCAGCAGAGATAGAGCGGGCTCCTACGAGCAGTACTTC
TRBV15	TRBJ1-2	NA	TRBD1	CATSLGQDHYGYTF	TGTGCCACCAGCCTGGGACAGGACCACTATGGCTACACCTTC
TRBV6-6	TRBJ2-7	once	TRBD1	CASSYSGQGDGYEQYF	TGTGCCAGCAGTTACTCGGGTCAGGGGGACGGTTACGAGCAGTACTTC
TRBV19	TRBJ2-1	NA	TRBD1	CASSIGQGARNEQFF	TGTGCCAGTAGTATAGGACAGGGGGCTCGAAATGAGCAGTTCTTC
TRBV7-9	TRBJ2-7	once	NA	CASSLAGAPEQYF	TGTGCCAGCAGCTTAGCGGGAGCTCCCGAGCAGTACTTC
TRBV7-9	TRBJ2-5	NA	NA	CASSPLQGQETQYF	TGTGCCAGCAGCCCCCTGCAGGGTCAAGAGACCCAGTACTTC
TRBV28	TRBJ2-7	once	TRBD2	CASITNSGNHYEQYF	TGTGCCAGCATTACGAATAGCGGGAACCACTACGAGCAGTACTTC
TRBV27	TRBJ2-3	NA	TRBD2	CASSLKASGHSTDTQYF	TGTGCCAGCAGTTTAAAGGCTAGCGGTCATAGCACAGATACGCAGTATTTT
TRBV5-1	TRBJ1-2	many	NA	CASSLVQGNYGYTF	TGCGCCAGCAGCTTGGTTCAGGGGAACTATGGCTACACCTTC
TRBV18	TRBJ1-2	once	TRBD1	CASSPAGTGGGFGYTF	TGTGCCAGCTCACCGGCCGGGACAGGGGGCGGGTTTGGCTACACCTTC